This TCR beta chain is from a study of siplizumab effects on memory and regulatory T cells. Study-level findings and limits: There appeared to be greater diversity in naive T cells than in memory cells, and naive T cells seemed major contributors to the alloresponse.

A word on this clone: Its antigen remains unknown.

The table came from immunoSEQ multiplex PCR; TCRdb's copy has only in-frame clones and leaves some out. The table includes 75,000 to 95,000 clones, around 90% detected once. The CDR3 has 15 residues. CDR1 is MNHEY, CDR2 SMNVEV, per germline (reference sequence). With 5 bases removed from V and 0 bases from J, the gap between germline ends came to 11 bases. The chain couples TRBV27 to TRBJ2-1; D might be TRBD2 (5 bases). Specimen: CD4+ T cells sorted from blood. The clonotype comes from a human donor in good health. CDR3 loop: CASSKRTDSYNEQFF. The CDR3 DNA follows: TGTGCCAGCAGTAAGCGGACGGACTCCTACAATGAGCAGTTCTTC.